The present T cell receptor beta chain was sequenced within a study of T cell changes during pregnancy in multiple sclerosis. Germline V lookup: CDR1 LNHDA, CDR2 SQIVND (reference sequence). This CDR3 has 14 residues. Trimming stripped 2 bases from V and 1 base from J, with 8 bases between. TCRdb keeps only in-frame clones here, not all; method: immunoSEQ multiplex PCR. The sample includes around 31,000 clones, approximately 88% of them seen just once. Sequencing used CD8+ T cells from peripheral blood mononuclear cells, obtained in the first trimester of pregnancy. The sequence was obtained from a female donor with multiple sclerosis, enrolled in a pregnancy study. This chain joins TRBV19 and TRBJ2-5; unclear D gene. CDR3 region: CASSIRGFQETQYF. The CDR3 region has the DNA TGTGCCAGTAGTATAAGAGGTTTCCAAGAGACCCAGTACTTC.